The clone carrying this T cell receptor beta chain was found a few times. The data derive from a study of T-cell reconstitution after alpha-beta-depleted transplantation in children. Unique molecular identifiers were incorporated during preparation of the TCRbeta library. From the PCR reads, TCRdb called clonotypes with MiXCR, one entry per CDR3 protein. The table includes over 400,000 distinct CDR3 sequences, approximately 13% detected once. The CDR3 is 16 amino acids. The ends were cut back, 0 bases at V and 4 bases at J, with 14 bases in the middle. The starting material was PBMCs from the stem cell graft donor, obtained from the stem cell graft. The TCR comes from a human donor who donated a stem cell graft to a child with combined immunodeficiency. This chain connects TRBV12-3 or TRBV12-4 to TRBJ2-3; D remains unclear. The DNA for the CDR3 is TGTGCCAGCAGTTTAGCCCCGGATCTCGCATCAGATACGCAGTATTTT. Protein sequence: CASSLAPDLASDTQYF.